This T cell receptor (beta chain) was captured in a study of blood T cell repertoires in COVID-19. Study summary: Whether acute or convalescent, the COVID-19 samples came from the United States, Italy and Spain. From T cells, B-cell-depleted T cells, or PBMCs came the material, which was cDNA or gDNA.

Original processing notes: It was from reference gene primer amplification that nucleated cell counts were estimated. The protocol was immunoSEQ multiplex PCR, while the TCRdb copy is restricted to in-frame clones and leaves out a portion. V and J calls and clone size are as listed in that table; D and trimming were resolved from the DNA. The repertoire holds around 190,000 clones, 70% to 80% seen once, with approximately 13% in the top ten. The specimen was peripheral blood. This TCR was recovered from a woman in her 50s with acute or convalescent COVID-19.

CDR3 protein: CASSSARTGMNTEAFF. The CDR3 coding sequence is TGTGCCAGCAGCTCGGCCCGGACGGGAATGAACACTGAAGCTTTCTTT. The rearrangement joins TRBV7-8 to TRBJ1-1, with D unclear. CDR1 and CDR2 (germline): SGHVS, FQNEAQ. V lost 4 bases, J lost 0 bases, and 15 bases lay in between. CDR3 size: 16 residues.